One sample yielded the 13 T cell receptor beta chains listed below, sequenced in a study of T cell repertoires in cytomegalovirus infection (dated by TCRdb to between 2018 and 2020). The instrument given in TCRdb is Illumina HiSeq 1500. Using fastp trimming at Q25 and MiXCR clonotype assembly, TCRdb reanalyzed the public sequencing data and kept in-frame beta chains. For every CDR3 protein sequence, its rows merge into one entry that carries the most common genes and DNA. This sample gives about 920,000 distinct CDR3 sequences in total; around 30% of them show up just once. Around 15% of the sample rests with the top ten. The sample's treatment or condition label, decoded: in vitro stimulation with specific CMV peptide epitopes to enrich CMV-specific T cells. Their antigens are not known. Sequencing used cultured CD8+ T cells from PBMCs, obtained from culture after CMV antigen stimulation. These receptors were obtained from a human donor in good health (CMV status not recorded). Some clones in this sample may be carry-over from other donors' samples.

This clonotype was found a few times. The CDR3 DNA follows: TGCGCCAGCAGCTTGGAACAGGGATTCTTGAACACTGAAGCTTTCTTT. It codes for CASSLEQGFLNTEAFF. This chain connects TRBV5-1 to TRBJ1-1; TRBD1 is a possible D gene (6 bases). V was shortened by 0 bases and J by 0 bases, with 12 bases between the two germline ends. The CDR3 extends over 16 amino acids. Looked up from germline, CDR1 is SGHRS and CDR2 is YFSETQ.

This clonotype showed up just a few times. DNA for the CDR3: TGTGCCAGCAGTTCCCCCGCTTTGGGGTATAATGAAAAACTGTTTTTT. This encodes CASSSPALGYNEKLFF. J is TRBJ1-4 and V is TRBV6-1, with D uncertain. The CDR3 is 16 amino acids. Germline V gene sequence: CDR1 MNHNS, CDR2 SASEGT. The germline V and J ends were trimmed by 5 bases and 4 bases, with 17 bases remaining between them.

J is TRBJ2-1 and V is TRBV15; D ambiguous. Germline V gene lookup returns CDR1 LNHNV and CDR2 YYDKDF (reference sequence). Trimming pared 6 bases from V and 4 bases from J, leaving 7 bases between. The CDR3 sequence is 12 residues long. Here the CDR3 reads CATSHGYNEQFF. CDR3 DNA sequence: TGTGCCACCAGTCACGGGTACAATGAGCAGTTCTTC.

CDR3 region: CASSYGGTTNYGYTF. CDR3 DNA: TGTGCCAGCAGCTACGGGGGGACTACTAACTATGGCTACACCTTC. This chain links TRBV7-6 with TRBJ1-2; D might be TRBD1 (5 bases). Germline V gives CDR1 SGHVS, CDR2 FNYEAQ. Trimming took 4 bases from V and 0 from J, leaving 12 bases between them. The CDR3 spans 15 residues.

The V and J genes are TRBV7-9 and TRBJ1-5, with D possibly being TRBD1 (5 bases). Deletions cut 2 bases from V and 3 bases from J, with 20 bases between. Germline V gives CDR1 SEHNR, CDR2 FQNEAQ (reference sequence). The CDR3 contains 18 residues. The CDR3 reads CASSLYNPGTHTNQPQHF. For the CDR3, the DNA is TGTGCCAGCAGCTTATACAACCCCGGGACGCATACCAATCAGCCCCAGCATTTT.

This clonotype appeared a single time. This CDR3 reads CASRLTGARGQPQHF. The CDR3 DNA sequence: TGTGCCAGCAGGCTAACCGGGGCTCGGGGTCAGCCCCAGCATTTT. The chain joins TRBV2 to TRBJ1-5; the D gene is possibly TRBD1 (5 bases). CDR1 SNHLY and CDR2 FYNNEI come from the germline V gene. The CDR3 sequence is 15 residues long. V lost 6 bases and J 6 bases, leaving 18 bases between the germline ends.

This clonotype was counted only a few times. The chain joins TRBV7-9 to TRBJ1-2; unclear D gene. The V end was cut by 4 bases, the J end by 1 base, with 13 bases between. This CDR3 has 15 residues. The germline V gene has CDR1 SEHNR and CDR2 FQNEAQ (reference sequence). CDR3 in DNA: TGTGCCAGCAGCTCCAGCAGAGGTTATAACTATGGCTACACCTTC. Translated, it gives CASSSSRGYNYGYTF.

In this sample, this clonotype turned up a few times. This chain connects TRBV12-3 or TRBV12-4 to TRBJ1-2; possibly TRBD1 for D (5 bases). This CDR3 region has 16 residues. The V end was cut by 5 bases, the J end by 4 bases, with 20 bases between. The CDR3 reads CASSPRPQGGLYGYTF. In DNA form, the CDR3 reads TGTGCCAGCAGTCCCCGGCCCCAGGGAGGGCTCTATGGCTACACCTTC.

The gene calls are TRBV6-6 and TRBJ1-4; 9 bases fit TRBD1. The ends lost 0 bases at V and 7 bases at J; junction bases unmatched: 9. The CDR3 consists of 17 residues. The germline V gene has CDR1 MNHNY and CDR2 SVGAGI (reference sequence). CDR3 region: CASSYSLGDRAREKLFF. For the CDR3, the DNA is TGTGCCAGCAGTTACTCGCTTGGGGACAGGGCCCGTGAAAAACTGTTTTTT.

The chain combines TRBV6-6 with TRBJ1-1; TRBD1 matches at 7 bases. Trimming removed 8 bases from V and 0 bases from J; junction bases left unmatched: 12. CDR1 and CDR2 from the germline V gene are MNHNY and SVGAGI (reference sequence). The CDR3 totals 16 residues. The CDR3 region is CASEPGQRYMNTEAFF. The CDR3 DNA follows: TGTGCCAGCGAGCCGGGACAGAGATACATGAACACTGAAGCTTTCTTT.

CDR3 sequence: CASSLWRDSNYGYTF. In DNA form, the CDR3 reads TGTGCCAGCAGCCTTTGGAGGGACTCGAACTATGGCTACACCTTC. The chain uses TRBV6-1 and TRBJ1-2; maybe TRBD1 (5 bases). V lost 6 bases to trimming and J lost 2 bases, with 16 bases between them. Germline CDR1 and CDR2: MNHNS and SASEGT. This CDR3 comprises 15 residues.

The chain combines TRBV6-5 with TRBJ1-3; 10 nucleotides match TRBD1. The ends lost 2 bases at V and 3 bases at J; junction bases unmatched: 1. Germline V gene data show CDR1 as MNHEY and CDR2 as SVGAGI. The length of the CDR3 is 15 residues. The CDR3 reads CASSYDRGLGNTIYF. DNA for the CDR3: TGTGCCAGCAGTTACGACAGGGGGCTTGGAAACACCATATATTTT.

This clonotype has a count of ten or more. The chain links TRBV7-6 to TRBJ2-1; a weak D match, TRBD2 (6 bases). V was cut by 1 base and J by 3 bases, with 10 bases left in between. CDR3 length: 15 amino acids. The germline gives CDR1 SGHVS, CDR2 FNYEAQ. The CDR3 region has the DNA TGTGCCAGCAGCTTAGGCGGGGAGCACTACAATGAGCAGTTCTTC. It translates to CASSLGGEHYNEQFF.